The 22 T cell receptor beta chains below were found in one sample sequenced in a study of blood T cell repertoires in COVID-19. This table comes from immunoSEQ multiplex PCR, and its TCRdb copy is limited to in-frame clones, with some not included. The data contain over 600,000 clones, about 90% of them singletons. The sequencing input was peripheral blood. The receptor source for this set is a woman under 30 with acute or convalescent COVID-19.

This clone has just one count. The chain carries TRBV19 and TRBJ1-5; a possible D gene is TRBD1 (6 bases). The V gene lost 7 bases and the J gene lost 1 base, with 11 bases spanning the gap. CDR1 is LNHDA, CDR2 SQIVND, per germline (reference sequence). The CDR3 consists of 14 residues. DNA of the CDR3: TGTGCCAGTACCGCGGACAGAAGCAATCAGCCCCAGCATTTT. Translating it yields CASTADRSNQPQHF.

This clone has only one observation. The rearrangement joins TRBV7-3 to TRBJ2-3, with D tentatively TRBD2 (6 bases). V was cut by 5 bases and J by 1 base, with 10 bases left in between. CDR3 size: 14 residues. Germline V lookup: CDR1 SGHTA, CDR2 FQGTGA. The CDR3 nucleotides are TGTGCCAGCAGCCGAGGAGGGGGCACAGATACGCAGTATTTT. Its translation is CASSRGGGTDTQYF.

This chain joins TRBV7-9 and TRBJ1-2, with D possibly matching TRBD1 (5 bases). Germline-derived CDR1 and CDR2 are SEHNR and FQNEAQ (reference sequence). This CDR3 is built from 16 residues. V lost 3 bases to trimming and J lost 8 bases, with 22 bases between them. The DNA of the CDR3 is TGTGCCAGCAGCTTTGGGACTGACGTCTCCCCACAAGGCTACACCTTC. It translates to CASSFGTDVSPQGYTF.

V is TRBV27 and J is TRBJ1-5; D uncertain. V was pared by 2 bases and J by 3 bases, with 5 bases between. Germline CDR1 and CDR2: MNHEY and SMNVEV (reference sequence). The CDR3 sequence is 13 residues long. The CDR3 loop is CASSLNNNQPQHF. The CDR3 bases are TGTGCCAGCAGTTTAAACAACAATCAGCCCCAGCATTTT.

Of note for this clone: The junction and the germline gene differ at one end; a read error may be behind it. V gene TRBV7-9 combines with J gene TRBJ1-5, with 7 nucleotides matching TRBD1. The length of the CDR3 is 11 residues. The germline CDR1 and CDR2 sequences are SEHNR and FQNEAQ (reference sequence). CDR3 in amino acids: CASGQGQLQHF. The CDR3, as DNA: TGTGCCAGCGGGCAGGGACAGCTCCAGCATTTT.

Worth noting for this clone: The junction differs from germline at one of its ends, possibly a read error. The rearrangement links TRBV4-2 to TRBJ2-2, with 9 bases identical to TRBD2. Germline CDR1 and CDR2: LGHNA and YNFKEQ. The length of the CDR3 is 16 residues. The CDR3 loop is CASRQAGGGAVGELFF. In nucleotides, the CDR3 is TGTGCCAGCCGCCAAGCGGGCGGGGGGGCCGTCGGGGAGCTGTTTTTT.

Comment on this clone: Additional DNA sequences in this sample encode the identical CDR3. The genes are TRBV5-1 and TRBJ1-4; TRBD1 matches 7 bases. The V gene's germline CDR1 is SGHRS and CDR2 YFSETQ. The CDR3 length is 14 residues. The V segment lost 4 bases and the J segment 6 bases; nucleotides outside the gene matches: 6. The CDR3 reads CASSRRQGDEKLFF. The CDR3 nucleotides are TGCGCCAGCAGCAGGAGACAGGGAGATGAAAAACTGTTTTTT.

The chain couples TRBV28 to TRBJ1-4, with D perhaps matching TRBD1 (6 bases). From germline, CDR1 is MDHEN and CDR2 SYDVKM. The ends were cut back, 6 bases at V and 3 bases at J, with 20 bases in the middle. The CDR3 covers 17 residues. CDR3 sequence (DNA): TGTGCCAGCAGCGAGCGTTATACAGGGATTGCTAATGAAAAACTGTTTTTT. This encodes CASSERYTGIANEKLFF.

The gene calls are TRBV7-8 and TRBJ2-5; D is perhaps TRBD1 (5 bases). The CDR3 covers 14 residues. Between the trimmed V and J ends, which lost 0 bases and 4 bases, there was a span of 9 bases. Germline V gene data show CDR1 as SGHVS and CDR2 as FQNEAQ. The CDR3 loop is CASSLAFRGETQYF. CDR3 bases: TGTGCCAGCAGCTTAGCGTTTAGGGGAGAGACCCAGTACTTC.

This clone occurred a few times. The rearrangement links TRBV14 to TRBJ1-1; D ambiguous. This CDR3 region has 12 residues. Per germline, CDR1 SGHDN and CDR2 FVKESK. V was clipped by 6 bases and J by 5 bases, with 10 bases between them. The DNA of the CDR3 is TGTGCCAGCAGTCCAACCGGTACTGAAGCTTTCTTT. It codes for CASSPTGTEAFF.

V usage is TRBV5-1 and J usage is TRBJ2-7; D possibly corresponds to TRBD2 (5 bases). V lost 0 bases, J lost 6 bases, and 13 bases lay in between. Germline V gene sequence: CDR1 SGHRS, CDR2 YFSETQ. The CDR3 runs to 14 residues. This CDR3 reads CASSLAGLLSEQYF. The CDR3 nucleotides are TGCGCCAGCAGCTTGGCAGGACTCCTCAGCGAGCAGTACTTC.

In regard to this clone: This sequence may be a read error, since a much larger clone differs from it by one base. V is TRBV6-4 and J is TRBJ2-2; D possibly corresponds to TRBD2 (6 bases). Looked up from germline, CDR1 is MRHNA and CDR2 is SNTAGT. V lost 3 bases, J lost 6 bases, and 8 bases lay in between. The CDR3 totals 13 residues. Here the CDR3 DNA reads TGTGCCAGCAGTGAAAGGGAGGCCGGGGAGCTGTTTTTT. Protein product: CASSEREAGELFF.

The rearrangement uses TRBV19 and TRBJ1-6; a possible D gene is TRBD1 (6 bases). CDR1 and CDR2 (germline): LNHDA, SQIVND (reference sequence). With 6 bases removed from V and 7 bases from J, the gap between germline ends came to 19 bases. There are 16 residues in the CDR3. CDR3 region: CASREDSDGPNSPLHF. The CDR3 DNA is TGTGCCAGTAGAGAGGACAGCGATGGCCCGAATTCACCCCTCCACTTT.

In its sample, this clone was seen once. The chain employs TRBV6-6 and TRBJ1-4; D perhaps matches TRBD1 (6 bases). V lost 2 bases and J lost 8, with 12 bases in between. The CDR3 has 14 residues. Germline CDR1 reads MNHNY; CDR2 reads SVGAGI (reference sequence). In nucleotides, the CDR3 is TGTGCCAGCAGTTACGGGGGCACGTGGGAAAAACTGTTTTTT. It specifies CASSYGGTWEKLFF.

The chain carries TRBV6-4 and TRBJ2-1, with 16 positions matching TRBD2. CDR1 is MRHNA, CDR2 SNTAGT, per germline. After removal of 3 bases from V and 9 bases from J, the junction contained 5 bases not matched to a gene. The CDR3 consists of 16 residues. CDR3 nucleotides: TGTGCCAGCAGTGAGTCGGGACTAGCGGGGGGGTCTGAGCAGTTCTTC. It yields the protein CASSESGLAGGSEQFF.

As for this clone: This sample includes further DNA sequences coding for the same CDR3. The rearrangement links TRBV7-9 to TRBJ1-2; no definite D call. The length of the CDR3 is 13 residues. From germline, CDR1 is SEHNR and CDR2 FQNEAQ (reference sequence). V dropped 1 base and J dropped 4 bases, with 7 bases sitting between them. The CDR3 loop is CASSLGRVYGYTF. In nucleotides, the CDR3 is TGTGCCAGCAGCTTAGGTCGCGTCTATGGCTACACCTTC. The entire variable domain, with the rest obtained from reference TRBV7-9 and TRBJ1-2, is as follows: DTGVSQNPRHKITKRGQNVTFRCDPISEHNRLYWYRQTLGQGPEFLTYFQNEAQLEKSRLLSDRFSAERPKGSFSTLEIQRTEQGDSAMYLCASSLGRVYGYTFGSGTRLTVV.

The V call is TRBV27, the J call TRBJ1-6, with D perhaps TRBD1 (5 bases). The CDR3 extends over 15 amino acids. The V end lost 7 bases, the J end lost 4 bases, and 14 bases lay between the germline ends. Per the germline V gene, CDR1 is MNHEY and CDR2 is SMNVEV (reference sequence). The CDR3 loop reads CASNQDINYNSPLHF. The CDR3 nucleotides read TGTGCCAGCAACCAGGACATCAATTATAATTCACCCCTCCACTTT.

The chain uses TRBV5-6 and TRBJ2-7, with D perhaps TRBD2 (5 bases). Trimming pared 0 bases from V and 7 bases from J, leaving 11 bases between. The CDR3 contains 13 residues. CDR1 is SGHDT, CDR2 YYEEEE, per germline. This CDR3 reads CASSLGRGLEQYF. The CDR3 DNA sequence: TGTGCCAGCAGCTTGGGTAGAGGGTTGGAGCAGTACTTC.

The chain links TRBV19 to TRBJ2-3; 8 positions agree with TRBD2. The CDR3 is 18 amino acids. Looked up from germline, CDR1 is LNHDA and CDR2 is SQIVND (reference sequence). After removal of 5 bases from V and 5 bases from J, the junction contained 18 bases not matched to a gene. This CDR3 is CASSSIGLAGAGGDTQYF. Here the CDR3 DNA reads TGTGCCAGTAGTTCAATTGGACTCGCGGGGGCGGGGGGAGATACGCAGTATTTT. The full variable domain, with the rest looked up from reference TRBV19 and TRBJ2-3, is DGGITQSPKYLFRKEGQNVTLSCEQNLNHDAMYWYRQDPGQGLRLIYYSQIVNDFQKGDIAEGYSVSREKKESFPLTVTSAQKNPTAFYLCASSSIGLAGAGGDTQYFGPGTRLTVL.

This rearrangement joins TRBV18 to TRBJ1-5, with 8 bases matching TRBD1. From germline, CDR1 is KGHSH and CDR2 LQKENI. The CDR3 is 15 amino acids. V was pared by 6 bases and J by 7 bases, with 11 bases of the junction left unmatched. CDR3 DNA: TGTGCCAGCTCGCCCGGACAGGGCGGGCTACAGCCCCAGCATTTT. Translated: CASSPGQGGLQPQHF.

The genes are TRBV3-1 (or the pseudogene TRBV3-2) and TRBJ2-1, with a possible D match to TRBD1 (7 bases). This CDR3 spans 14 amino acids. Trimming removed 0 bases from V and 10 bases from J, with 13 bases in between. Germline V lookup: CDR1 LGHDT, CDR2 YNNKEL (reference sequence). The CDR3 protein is CASSQDSGGREQFF. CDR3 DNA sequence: TGTGCCAGCAGCCAAGATTCAGGGGGGCGGGAGCAGTTCTTC.

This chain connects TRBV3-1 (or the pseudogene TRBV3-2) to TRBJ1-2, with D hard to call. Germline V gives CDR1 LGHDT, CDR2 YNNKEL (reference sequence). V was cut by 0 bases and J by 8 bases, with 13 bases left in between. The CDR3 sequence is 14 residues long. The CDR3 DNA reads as TGTGCCAGCAGCCAAGAAGGCGGAGTGTGGGGCTACACCTTC. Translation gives CASSQEGGVWGYTF.